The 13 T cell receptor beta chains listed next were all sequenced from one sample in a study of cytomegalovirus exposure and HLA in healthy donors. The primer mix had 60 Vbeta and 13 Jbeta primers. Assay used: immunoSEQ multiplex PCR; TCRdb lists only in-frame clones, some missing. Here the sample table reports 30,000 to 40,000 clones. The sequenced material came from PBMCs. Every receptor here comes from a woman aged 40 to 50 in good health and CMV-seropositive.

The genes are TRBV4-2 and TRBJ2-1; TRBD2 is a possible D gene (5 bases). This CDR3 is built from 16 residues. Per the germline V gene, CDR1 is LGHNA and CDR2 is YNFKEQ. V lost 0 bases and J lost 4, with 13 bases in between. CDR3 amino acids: CASSQDSTGIYNEQFF. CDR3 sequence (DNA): TGTGCCAGCAGCCAAGATTCCACGGGGATTTACAATGAGCAGTTCTTC.

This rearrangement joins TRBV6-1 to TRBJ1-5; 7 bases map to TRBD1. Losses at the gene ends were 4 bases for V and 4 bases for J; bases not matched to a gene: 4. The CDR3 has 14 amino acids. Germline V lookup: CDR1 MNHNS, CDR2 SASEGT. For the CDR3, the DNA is TGTGCCAGCAGTGCAGACAGGGTAAATCAGCCCCAGCATTTT. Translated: CASSADRVNQPQHF.

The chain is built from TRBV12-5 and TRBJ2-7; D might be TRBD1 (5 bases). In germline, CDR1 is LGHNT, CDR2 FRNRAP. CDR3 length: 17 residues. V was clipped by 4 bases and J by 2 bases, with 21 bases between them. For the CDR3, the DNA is TGTGCTAGTGGTTCCCTGATGGGGCAGGGAAGACCCTACGAGCAGTACTTC. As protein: CASGSLMGQGRPYEQYF.

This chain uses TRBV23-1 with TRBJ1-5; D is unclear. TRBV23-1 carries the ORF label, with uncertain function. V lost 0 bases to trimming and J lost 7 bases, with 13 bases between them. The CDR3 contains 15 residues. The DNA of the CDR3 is TGCGCCAGCAGTCAATCGGCCAAGAGGGTGCAGCCCCAGCATTTT. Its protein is CASSQSAKRVQPQHF.

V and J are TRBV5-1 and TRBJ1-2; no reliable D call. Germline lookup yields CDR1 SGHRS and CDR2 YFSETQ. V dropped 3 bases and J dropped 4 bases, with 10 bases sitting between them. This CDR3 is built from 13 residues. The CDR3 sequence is CASSSEGSYGYTF. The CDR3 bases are TGCGCCAGCAGCTCAGAGGGCTCCTATGGCTACACCTTC. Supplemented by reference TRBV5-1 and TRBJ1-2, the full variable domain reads KAGVTQTPRYLIKTRGQQVTLSCSPISGHRSVSWYQQTPGQGLQFLFEYFSETQRNKGNFPGRFSGRQFSNSRSEMNVSTLELGDSALYLCASSSEGSYGYTFGSGTRLTVV.

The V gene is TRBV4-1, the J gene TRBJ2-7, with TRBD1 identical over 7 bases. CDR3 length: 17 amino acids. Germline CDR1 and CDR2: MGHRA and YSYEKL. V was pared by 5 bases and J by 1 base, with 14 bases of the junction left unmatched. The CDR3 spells CASSDVRLGRGSYEQYF. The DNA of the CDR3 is TGCGCCAGCAGCGACGTCAGGTTGGGCAGGGGGTCCTACGAGCAGTACTTC.

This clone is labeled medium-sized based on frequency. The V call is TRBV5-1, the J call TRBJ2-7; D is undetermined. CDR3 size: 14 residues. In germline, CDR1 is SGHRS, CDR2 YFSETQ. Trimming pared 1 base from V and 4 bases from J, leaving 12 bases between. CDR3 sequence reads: CASSLLAGTYEQYF. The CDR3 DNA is TGCGCCAGCAGCTTGTTAGCCGGAACATACGAGCAGTACTTC.

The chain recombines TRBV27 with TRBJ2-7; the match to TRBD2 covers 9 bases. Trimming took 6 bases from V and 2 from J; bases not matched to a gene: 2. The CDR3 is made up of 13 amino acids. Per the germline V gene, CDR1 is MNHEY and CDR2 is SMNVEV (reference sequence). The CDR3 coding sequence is TGTGCCAGCAGGGCTAGCGGGACCTACGAGCAGTACTTC. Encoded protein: CASRASGTYEQYF.

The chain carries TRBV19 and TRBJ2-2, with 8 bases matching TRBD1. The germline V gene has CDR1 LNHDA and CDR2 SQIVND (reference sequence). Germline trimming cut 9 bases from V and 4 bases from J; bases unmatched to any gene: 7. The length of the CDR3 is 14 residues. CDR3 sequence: CASTRTGSTGELFF. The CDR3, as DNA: TGTGCCAGCACGCGGACAGGGAGCACCGGGGAGCTGTTTTTT.

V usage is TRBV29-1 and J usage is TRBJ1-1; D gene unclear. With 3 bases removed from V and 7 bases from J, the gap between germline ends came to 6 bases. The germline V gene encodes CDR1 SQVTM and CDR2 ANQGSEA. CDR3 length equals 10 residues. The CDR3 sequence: CSVDFGEAFF. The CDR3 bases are TGCAGCGTTGACTTCGGTGAAGCTTTCTTT.

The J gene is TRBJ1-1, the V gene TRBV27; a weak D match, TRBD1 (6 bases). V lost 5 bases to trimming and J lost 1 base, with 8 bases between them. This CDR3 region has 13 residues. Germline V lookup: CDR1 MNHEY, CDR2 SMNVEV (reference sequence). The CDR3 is CASSGDKNTEAFF. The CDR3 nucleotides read TGTGCCAGCAGTGGGGACAAGAACACTGAAGCTTTCTTT.

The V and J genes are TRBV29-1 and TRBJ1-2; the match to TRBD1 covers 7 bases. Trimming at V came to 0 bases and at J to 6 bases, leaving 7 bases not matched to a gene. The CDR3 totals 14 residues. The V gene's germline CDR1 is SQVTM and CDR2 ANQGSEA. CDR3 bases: TGCAGCGTTGAAGATCTACAGGGGAGAGATGGCTACACCTTC. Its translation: CSVEDLQGRDGYTF.

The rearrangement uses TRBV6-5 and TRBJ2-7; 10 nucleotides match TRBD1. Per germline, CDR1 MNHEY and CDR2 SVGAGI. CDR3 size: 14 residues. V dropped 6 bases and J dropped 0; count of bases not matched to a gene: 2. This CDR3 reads CASSGQGGSYEQYF. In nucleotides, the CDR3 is TGTGCCAGCAGCGGACAGGGGGGCTCCTACGAGCAGTACTTC.